The 18 T cell receptor beta chains below come from one sample, sequenced in a study of vaccination and CD4 T cells after COVID-19. An Oncomine TCR Beta short-read assay was used to sequence the DNA from cultured CD4+ T cells. TCRdb recomputed calls from the PCR reads with MiXCR, one row per CDR3 protein. Of 15,000 to 25,000 distinct CDR3 sequences listed, approximately 50% were seen once; the top ten hold roughly 17%. The sample's treatment: approximately 9-day PBMC culture with coronavirus spike peptide pools or control peptides (ViraFEST assay). Their target antigens are unknown. Sequencing used CD4+ T cells from blood, cultured in vitro. Receptors originate from a human donor who had recovered from COVID-19.

The chain carries TRBV21-1 and TRBJ2-7; the D call in the table, TRBD1, was not verified against the DNA. TRBV21-1 is assigned pseudogene status. This CDR3 region has 16 residues. CDR3 nucleotides: TGTGCCAGCAGCAAAGTAGGGGACAGTTCGTCCTACGAGCAGTACTTC. As protein: CASSKVGDSSSYEQYF.

This clonotype has more than one count but fewer than ten. The J gene is TRBJ2-5, the V gene TRBV6-1; D might be TRBD2 (5 bases). V lost 5 bases and J 7 bases, leaving 14 bases between the germline ends. Germline V gives CDR1 MNHNS, CDR2 SASEGT. The CDR3 is 13 residues long. CDR3 in DNA: TGTGCCAGCAGTACCACGGCAGGAGGGACCCAGTACTTC. Translating gives CASSTTAGGTQYF.

This clonotype was seen a handful of times. V is TRBV20-1 and J is TRBJ1-5; D is perhaps TRBD1 (5 bases). The CDR3 has 17 amino acids. Trimming stripped 0 bases from V and 0 bases from J, with 15 bases between. Germline V gives CDR1 DFQATT, CDR2 SNEGSKA (reference sequence). The CDR3 DNA follows: TGCAGTGCTAGAGATCCCCCCCCCGGGGGTAGCAATCAGCCCCAGCATTTT. This translates into CSARDPPPGGSNQPQHF.

This clonotype was detected a few times. The J gene is TRBJ2-7, the V gene TRBV7-2; 8 nucleotides match TRBD1. There are 14 residues in the CDR3. Trimming removed 5 bases from V and 2 bases from J; junction bases left unmatched: 5. Germline V CDR1 and CDR2: SGHTA, FQGNSA. DNA of the CDR3: TGTGCCAGCAGCCCCAACAGGGGGACCTACGAGCAGTACTTC. Translation: CASSPNRGTYEQYF.

This chain links TRBV28 with TRBJ2-7; TRBD2 matches 9 bases. Trimming took 5 bases from V and 2 from J; bases not matched to a gene: 10. Germline V gene sequence: CDR1 MDHEN, CDR2 SYDVKM. There are 16 residues in the CDR3. CDR3 residues: CASSKLWLAGTYEQYF. As DNA, the CDR3 is TGTGCCAGCAGTAAACTATGGCTAGCGGGAACCTACGAGCAGTACTTC.

This clonotype occurred once. The rearrangement links TRBV28 to TRBJ2-7; D gene uncertain. V lost 2 bases and J 3 bases, leaving 5 bases between the germline ends. This CDR3 region has 12 residues. CDR1 and CDR2 (germline): MDHEN, SYDVKM. CDR3 nucleotides: TGTGCCAGCAGTTTAAGATTCTACGAGCAGTACTTC. Amino acids: CASSLRFYEQYF.

This sequence joins TRBV15 and TRBJ2-2; D is possibly TRBD1 (6 bases). V shed 1 base and J shed 5 bases, with 14 bases lying between them. This CDR3 is 16 amino acids long. Germline V gene sequence: CDR1 LNHNV, CDR2 YYDKDF (reference sequence). The CDR3 loop reads CATSRVGGVRTGELFF. CDR3 nucleotide sequence: TGTGCCACCAGCAGAGTTGGGGGCGTAAGGACCGGGGAGCTGTTTTTT.

The chain combines TRBV12-3 or TRBV12-4 with TRBJ1-1; TRBD1 matches at 8 bases. Trimming at V came to 7 bases and at J to 4 bases, leaving 17 bases not matched to a gene. The CDR3 covers 17 residues. The DNA for the CDR3 is TGTGCCAGCATCCGGACAGGGATACCTCGTTTGGGCACTGAAGCTTTCTTT. Translating gives CASIRTGIPRLGTEAFF.

Comment on this clonotype: An end of the junction does not agree with germline; a read error may underlie this. The chain combines TRBV11-2 with TRBJ1-1; tentative D call: TRBD1 (5 bases). CDR1 SGHAT and CDR2 FQNNGV come from the germline V gene. This CDR3 is 16 amino acids long. The CDR3 sequence is CANSLALGQGITEAFF. The CDR3 DNA reads TGTGCCAACAGCTTAGCCTTAGGGCAGGGAATCACTGAAGCTTTCTTT.

The chain is built from TRBV7-2 and TRBJ1-2; no clear D gene. The CDR3 extends over 13 amino acids. CDR1 is SGHTA, CDR2 FQGNSA, per germline. The V end was cut by 3 bases, the J end by 0 bases, with 5 bases between. In nucleotides, the CDR3 is TGTGCCAGCAGCTTTACTCCTAACTATGGCTACACCTTC. This sequence encodes CASSFTPNYGYTF. Supplemented by reference TRBV7-2 and TRBJ1-2, the full variable domain reads GAGVSQSPSNKVTEKGKDVELRCDPISGHTALYWYRQSLGQGLEFLIYFQGNSAPDKSGLPSDRFSAERTGGSVSTLTIQRTQQEDSAVYLCASSFTPNYGYTFGSGTRLTVV.

Details on this clonotype: One end of the junction does not line up with germline, which may come from a read error. The V and J genes are TRBV20-1 and TRBJ1-5; the D gene is possibly TRBD1 (5 bases). The CDR3 runs 13 residues. Germline CDR1 reads DFQATT; CDR2 reads SNEGSKA (reference sequence). CDR3 in DNA: TGCAGCGCTAGAGTGGACATTATTCAGCCCCAGCATTTT. This gives the protein CSARVDIIQPQHF.

The J gene is TRBJ2-1, the V gene TRBV18; 7 bases agree with TRBD1. J was trimmed by 6 bases and V by 0 bases; bases with no gene match: 11. The CDR3 is made up of 17 amino acids. The V gene's germline CDR1 is KGHSH and CDR2 LQKENI. CDR3 residues: CASSPPNRDSRLNEQFF. Here the CDR3 DNA reads TGTGCCAGCTCACCACCTAACCGGGACAGCAGACTCAATGAGCAGTTCTTC.

The chain joins TRBV6-1 to TRBJ1-2; D perhaps matches TRBD1 (6 bases). The CDR3 is 13 amino acids. Trimming stripped 6 bases from V and 2 bases from J, with 10 bases between. Germline assignment: CDR1 MNHNS and CDR2 SASEGT. Here the CDR3 DNA reads TGTGCCAGCAGCACTGACAGGAACTATGGCTACACCTTC. Residues: CASSTDRNYGYTF.

The chain recombines TRBV29-1 with TRBJ2-5; D remains ambiguous. V lost 6 bases and J 5 bases, leaving 7 bases between the germline ends. This CDR3 is built from 10 residues. The germline V gene has CDR1 SQVTM and CDR2 ANQGSEA. The CDR3 region is CSVRVETQYF. The CDR3 nucleotides read TGCAGCGTCAGAGTGGAGACCCAGTACTTC.

This clonotype was observed a handful of times. This chain connects TRBV7-8 to TRBJ2-2; TRBD2 aligns across 7 bases. The junction had 16 bases not matched to a gene; V was cut back by 3 bases and J by 6 bases. The germline gives CDR1 SGHVS, CDR2 FQNEAQ. The length of the CDR3 is 18 residues. The CDR3 spells CASSFTRWREIGAGELFF. In nucleotides, the CDR3 is TGTGCCAGCAGCTTCACAAGATGGCGGGAGATCGGGGCCGGGGAGCTGTTTTTT.

Only a few counts were recorded for this clonotype. The chain employs TRBV7-6 and TRBJ2-2; a weak D match, TRBD1 (6 bases). The CDR3 length is 17 residues. V shed 3 bases and J shed 0 bases, with 14 bases lying between them. Germline values: CDR1 SGHVS, CDR2 FNYEAQ. The DNA for the CDR3 is TGTGCCAGCAGCTTCCCGACAGGATTCGCGAACACCGGGGAGCTGTTTTTT. Translation: CASSFPTGFANTGELFF.

The V gene is TRBV12-3 or TRBV12-4, the J gene TRBJ2-7; 8 positions agree with TRBD1. The CDR3 spans 16 residues. Unmatched junction bases numbered 12, after V lost 5 bases and J lost 3 bases. CDR3 in amino acids: CASSPPSAGGFYEQYF. The CDR3 DNA sequence: TGTGCCAGCAGTCCACCCTCGGCAGGGGGCTTCTACGAGCAGTACTTC.

The chain employs TRBV5-1 and TRBJ2-7, with 7 positions matching TRBD2. The V and J ends lost 4 bases and 2 bases, in that order; junction bases with no gene match: 12. The germline CDR1 and CDR2 sequences are SGHRS and YFSETQ. CDR3 length equals 16 residues. In DNA, the CDR3 is TGCGCCAGCAGCCCCACCCCTGGCGGGAGTACCTACGAGCAGTACTTC. It is translated as CASSPTPGGSTYEQYF.